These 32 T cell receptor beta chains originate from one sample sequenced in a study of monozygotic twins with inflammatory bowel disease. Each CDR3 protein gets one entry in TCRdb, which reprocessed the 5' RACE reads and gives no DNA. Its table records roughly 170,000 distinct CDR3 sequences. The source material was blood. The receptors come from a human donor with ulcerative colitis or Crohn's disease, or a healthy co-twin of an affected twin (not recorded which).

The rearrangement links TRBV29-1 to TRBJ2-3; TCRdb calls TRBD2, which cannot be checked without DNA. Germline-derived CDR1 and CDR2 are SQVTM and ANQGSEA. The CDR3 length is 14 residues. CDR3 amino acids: CSVESGGAGDTQYF.

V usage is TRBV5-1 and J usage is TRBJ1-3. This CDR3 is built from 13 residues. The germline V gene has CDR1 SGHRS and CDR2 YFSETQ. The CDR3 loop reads CASSLYSGNTIYF.

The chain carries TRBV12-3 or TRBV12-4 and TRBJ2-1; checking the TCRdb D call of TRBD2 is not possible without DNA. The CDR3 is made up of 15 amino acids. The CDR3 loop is CASTQGEGRYNEQFF.

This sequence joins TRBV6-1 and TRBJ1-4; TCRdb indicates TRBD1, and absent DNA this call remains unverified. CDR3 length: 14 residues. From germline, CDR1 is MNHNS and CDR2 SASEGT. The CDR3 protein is CASSQQGSLGKLFF.

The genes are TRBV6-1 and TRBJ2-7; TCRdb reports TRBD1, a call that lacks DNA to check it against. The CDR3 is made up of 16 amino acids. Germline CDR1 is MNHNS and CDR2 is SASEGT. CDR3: CASTRTGGRSSDEQYF.

This chain's CDR3 is CARDFDGYLYGYTF. This chain links TRBV12-3 or TRBV12-4 with TRBJ1-2. The CDR3 runs to 14 residues.

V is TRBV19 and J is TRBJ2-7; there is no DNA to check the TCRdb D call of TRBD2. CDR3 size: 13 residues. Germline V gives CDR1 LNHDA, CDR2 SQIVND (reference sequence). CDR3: CASSGTALHEQYF.

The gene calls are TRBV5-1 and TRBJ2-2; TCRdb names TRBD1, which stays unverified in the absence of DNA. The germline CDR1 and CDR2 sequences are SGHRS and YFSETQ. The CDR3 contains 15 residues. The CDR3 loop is CASSSLSGDTGELFF.

CDR3 amino acids: CATSSHTGVRNQPQHF. This chain links TRBV15 with TRBJ1-5; the TCRdb call, TRBD1, lacks DNA for checking. From germline, CDR1 is LNHNV and CDR2 YYDKDF (reference sequence). The CDR3 is made up of 16 amino acids. Full variable domain (remainder filled in from reference TRBV15 and TRBJ1-5): DAMVIQNPRYQVTQFGKPVTLSCSQTLNHNVMYWYQQKSSQAPKLLFHYYDKDFNNEADTPDNFQSRRPNTSFCFLDIRSPGLGDTAMYLCATSSHTGVRNQPQHFGDGTRLSIL.

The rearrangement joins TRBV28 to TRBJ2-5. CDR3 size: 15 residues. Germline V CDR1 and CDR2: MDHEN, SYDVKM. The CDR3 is CTSSPPTRSRQTQYF.

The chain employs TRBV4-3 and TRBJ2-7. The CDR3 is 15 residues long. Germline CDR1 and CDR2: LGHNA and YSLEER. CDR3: CASSQDWATTYEQYF.

The CDR3 sequence is CSVEVGRNTGELFF. This chain uses TRBV29-1 with TRBJ2-2; lacking DNA, the TRBD2 call made by TCRdb goes unchecked. CDR1 and CDR2 (germline): SQVTM, ANQGSEA. The CDR3 runs to 14 residues.

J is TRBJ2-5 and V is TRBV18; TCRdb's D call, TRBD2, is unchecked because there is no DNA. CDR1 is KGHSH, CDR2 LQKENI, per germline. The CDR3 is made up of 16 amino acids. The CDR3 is CASSPGLAGPQETQYF. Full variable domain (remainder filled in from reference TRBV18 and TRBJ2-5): NAGVMQNPRHLVRRRGQEARLRCSPMKGHSHVYWYRQLPEEGLKFMVYLQKENIIDESGMPKERFSAEFPKEGPSILRIQQVVRGDSAAYFCASSPGLAGPQETQYFGPGTRLLVL.

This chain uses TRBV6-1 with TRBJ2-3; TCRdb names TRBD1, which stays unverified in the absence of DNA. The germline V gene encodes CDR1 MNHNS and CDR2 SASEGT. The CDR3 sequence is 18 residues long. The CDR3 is CASSEDPRDSDKTDTQYF.

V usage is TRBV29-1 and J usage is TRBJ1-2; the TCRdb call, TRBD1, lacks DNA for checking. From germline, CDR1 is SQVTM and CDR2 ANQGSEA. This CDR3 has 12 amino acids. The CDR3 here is CSVPTGGYGYTF.

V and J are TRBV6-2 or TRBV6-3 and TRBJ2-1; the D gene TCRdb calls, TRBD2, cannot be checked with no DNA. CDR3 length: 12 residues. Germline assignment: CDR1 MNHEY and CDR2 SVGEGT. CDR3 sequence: CASSYERGEQFF.

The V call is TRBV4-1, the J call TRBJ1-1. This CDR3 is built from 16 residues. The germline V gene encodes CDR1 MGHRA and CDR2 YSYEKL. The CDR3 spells CASSQEPRTVTTEAFF.

The CDR3 protein is CASSRLDTPTYEQYF. V and J are TRBV5-5 and TRBJ2-7; the TRBD1 assignment by TCRdb is unverifiable without DNA. Germline lookup yields CDR1 SGHKS and CDR2 YYEKEE (reference sequence). This CDR3 region has 15 residues.

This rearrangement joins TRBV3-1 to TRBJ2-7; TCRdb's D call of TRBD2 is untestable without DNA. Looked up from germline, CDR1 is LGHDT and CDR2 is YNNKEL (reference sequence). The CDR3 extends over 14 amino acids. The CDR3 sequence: CASSLGLAGYEQYF.

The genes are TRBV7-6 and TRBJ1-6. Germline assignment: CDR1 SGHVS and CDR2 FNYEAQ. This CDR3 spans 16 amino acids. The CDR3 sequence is CASSHGPSPDNSPLHF.

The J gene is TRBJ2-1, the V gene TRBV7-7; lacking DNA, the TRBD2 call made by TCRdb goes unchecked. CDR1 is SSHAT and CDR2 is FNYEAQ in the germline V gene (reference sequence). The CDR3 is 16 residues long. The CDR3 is CASSSTPAGSYNEQFF.

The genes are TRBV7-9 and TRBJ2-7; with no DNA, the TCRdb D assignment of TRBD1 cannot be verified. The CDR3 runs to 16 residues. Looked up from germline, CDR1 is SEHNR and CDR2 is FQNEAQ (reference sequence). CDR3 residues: CASSFRGTGTSYEQYF.

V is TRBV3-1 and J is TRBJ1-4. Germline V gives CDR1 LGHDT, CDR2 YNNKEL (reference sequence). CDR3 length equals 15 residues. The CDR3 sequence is CASGSGDSGNEKLFF.

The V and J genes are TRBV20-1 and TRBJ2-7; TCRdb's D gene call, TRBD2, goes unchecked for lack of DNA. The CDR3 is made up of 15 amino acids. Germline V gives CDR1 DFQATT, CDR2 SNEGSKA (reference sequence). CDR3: CSAYLPTSGPTEQYF.

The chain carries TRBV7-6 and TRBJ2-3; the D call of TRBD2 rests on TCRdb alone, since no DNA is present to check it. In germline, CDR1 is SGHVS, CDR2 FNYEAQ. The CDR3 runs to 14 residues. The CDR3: CASSLERGTDTQYF.

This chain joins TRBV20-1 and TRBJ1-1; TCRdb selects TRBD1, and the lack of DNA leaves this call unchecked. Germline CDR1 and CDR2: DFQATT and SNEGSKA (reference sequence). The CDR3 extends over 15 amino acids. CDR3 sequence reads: CSARDRDGDGTEAFF.

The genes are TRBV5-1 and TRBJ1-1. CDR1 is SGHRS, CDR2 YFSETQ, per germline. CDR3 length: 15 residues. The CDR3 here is CASSIRRSRNTEAFF.

The CDR3 region is CAISGGGGYTF. The gene calls are TRBV10-3 and TRBJ1-2; no DNA is available, so the TRBD1 call from TCRdb remains unchecked. This CDR3 has 11 residues. Germline lookup yields CDR1 ENHRY and CDR2 SYGVKD.

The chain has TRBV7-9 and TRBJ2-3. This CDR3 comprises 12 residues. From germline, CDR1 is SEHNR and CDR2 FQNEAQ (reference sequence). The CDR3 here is CASSNNTDTQYF.

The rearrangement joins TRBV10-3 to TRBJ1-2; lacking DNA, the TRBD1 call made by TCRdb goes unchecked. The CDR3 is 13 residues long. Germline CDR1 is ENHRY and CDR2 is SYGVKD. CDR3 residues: CATPLGQGYGYTF.

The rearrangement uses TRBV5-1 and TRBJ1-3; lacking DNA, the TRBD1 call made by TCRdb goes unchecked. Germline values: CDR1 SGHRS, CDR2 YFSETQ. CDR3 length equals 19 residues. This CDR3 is CASSLVRDRAEEVPRPYDF.

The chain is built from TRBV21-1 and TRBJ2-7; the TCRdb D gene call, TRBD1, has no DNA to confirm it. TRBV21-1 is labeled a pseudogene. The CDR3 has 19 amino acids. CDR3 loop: CASSFERREGGPSLEWQYF.